Detailed here is one TCR beta chain. No antigen is known for it. It has no much larger one-base neighbor in the sample; base qualities were not kept. Participants in the prospective study were aged about 18 to 95 years, lived in under 30 United States geographic areas, and enrolled through a virtual design. To assign participants to cohorts, the prospective study relied on clinical history that participants themselves reported in a screening survey and a study questionnaire. Each participant in the prospective study had whole blood, serum and a nasopharyngeal or oropharyngeal swab collected by mobile phlebotomists. Prospective study participants could optionally give additional blood draws and questionnaires over a roughly two-month period. Blood samples from the prospective study were shipped frozen or at room temperature prior to DNA extraction. The data belong to a study of blood T cell repertoires in COVID-19 (dated by TCRdb to the early 2020s). Regarding the research as a whole: Recovered participants in ImmuneRACE Cohort 3 were defined by two consecutive negative NP/OP PCR tests, clearance by a healthcare professional, or resolution of symptoms. The collaborator samples originated in the United States, Italy and Spain and spanned the acute and convalescent phases of COVID-19. The material from the prospective study consisted of cDNA or gDNA derived from T cells, B-cell-depleted T cells, or PBMCs. Deeply sampled blood TCRbeta repertoires from subjects exposed to, actively infected with, or recovered from COVID-19 were included in the dataset. A freely available public database, intended as a resource for researchers studying the immune response to SARS-CoV-2, is where the repertoires were released. Samples were obtained from the ongoing ImmuneRACE study (first 160 participants) and from over a thousand subjects provided by 6 global collaborators. Sample metadata almost always included a de-identified subject ID, COVID-19 status, age in years and sex. Where available, HLA class I and class II types were obtained from metadata supplied by the sample provider rather than from assay-based typing.

The immunoSEQ Assay, a bias-controlled multiplex PCR, was used to amplify TCRbeta CDR3 regions from genomic DNA. On the authors' methods: The number of nucleated cells in each sample was estimated from the amplification of reference gene primers within the assay. Sequence reads were collapsed and filtered to measure the absolute abundance of every unique TCRbeta CDR3 rearrangement. For each sample, productive Simpson clonality was calculated as the square root of Simpson's diversity index over productive rearrangements. Entries here come from immuneACCESS through TCRdb and include only in-frame sequences with V and J called. Some clones fail to appear in such tables; in the studies checked, an unresolved V gene covers under half of the shortfall, and the cause of the remainder is unknown. V and J calls and clone size are those listed in that table; D and trimming were worked out from the DNA. In all, the sample holds around 190,000 clones, and around 86% of those were seen once. The leading ten clones occupy 20% to 25% of the sample.

V is reduced by 5 bases and J by 6 bases, leaving a spacing of 16 bases between them. The CDR3 numbers 14 residues from cysteine through phenylalanine. Only the CDR3 part of the read is kept: 42 bases, read in frame from the first base. CDR1 and CDR2, looked up from the germline V gene, are SGHAT and FQNNGV. The paper's findings and limits, for the study overall: The quantity of clinical and demographic metadata differed by source and by participant and was supplied without curation.

The receptor was isolated from a middle-aged woman in a cohort exposed to, infected with or recovered from COVID-19 (not recorded which). The sequence is built from TRBV11-2 and TRBJ1-1; the D gene cannot be resolved reliably. Sequenced input: PBMCs or T cells enriched from blood (not recorded which). The CDR3 protein: CASSPRGTPPEAFF. At the DNA level, the sequence is TGTGCCAGCAGCCCCCGCGGCACCCCACCTGAAGCTTTCTTT.